This TCR beta chain stems from a study of blood T cell repertoires in COVID-19. In the original processing: Estimation of nucleated cell counts relied on the amplification of reference gene primers. Only in-frame clones appear in the TCRdb table, and some are missing; sequencing was by immunoSEQ multiplex PCR. That table is the source of V, J and clone size, and D and trimming were worked out from the DNA. The table includes a few hundred thousand clones, about 90% detected once. Cohorts were determined from participant-reported clinical history. From germline, CDR1 is SGHAT and CDR2 FQDESV (reference sequence). This CDR3 contains 14 residues. The germline V and J ends were trimmed by 4 bases and 1 base, with 10 bases remaining between them.

The sample taken for sequencing was PBMCs or T cells enriched from blood (not recorded which). The chain employs TRBV11-1 and TRBJ1-1; D call uncertain. This sequence was found in a young woman who had recovered from COVID-19. CDR3 sequence (DNA): TGTGCCAGCAGCTGGCGGCAGAGGAACACTGAAGCTTTCTTT. Its translation is CASSWRQRNTEAFF.